Shown below are 11 T cell receptor beta chains from a single sample sequenced in a study of shared clonotypes between healthy human individuals. This table comes from immunoSEQ multiplex PCR, and its TCRdb copy is limited to in-frame clones, with some not included. This sample yields over 1.4 million clones, of which approximately 96% are seen a single time; 1.2% belongs to the top ten. Source material: naive CD4+ T cells sorted from blood. The sample's subset: CD45RA+ positively selected. The origin of the receptors is a man aged 30 to 45 in good health.

This chain joins TRBV9 and TRBJ2-3; D ambiguous. The CDR3 totals 14 residues. Germline V gives CDR1 SGDLS, CDR2 YYNGEE. Trimming took off 4 bases at V and 1 base at J, with 10 bases between the two ends. The CDR3 DNA sequence: TGTGCCAGCAGCCCTACTCCAGGCACAGATACGCAGTATTTT. Its protein is CASSPTPGTDTQYF.

This chain uses TRBV5-1 with TRBJ1-3; D may be TRBD1 (6 bases). Germline V gene lookup returns CDR1 SGHRS and CDR2 YFSETQ. Between the trimmed V and J ends, which lost 4 bases and 1 base, there was a span of 12 bases. This CDR3 contains 15 residues. This chain's CDR3 is CASSKDGTSGNTIYF. In nucleotides, the CDR3 is TGCGCCAGCAGCAAGGACGGGACATCTGGAAACACCATATATTTT.

The chain uses TRBV21-1 and TRBJ2-3; TRBD2, the table's D call, was not compared with the DNA. TRBV21-1 has pseudogene status. This CDR3 is 13 amino acids long. CDR3 DNA: TGTGCCGGGTCCCGGCGGGAGATAGATACGCAGTATTTT. The encoded protein is CAGSRREIDTQYF.

This clone was observed once. The V and J genes are TRBV10-1 and TRBJ1-4, with a possible D match to TRBD1 (5 bases). Per the germline V gene, CDR1 is WNHNN and CDR2 is SYGVQD (reference sequence). This CDR3 comprises 13 residues. V lost 6 bases to trimming and J lost 5 bases, with 10 bases between them. The CDR3 here is CASSRQPNEKLFF. CDR3 coding DNA: TGCGCCAGCAGCCGACAGCCAAATGAAAAACTGTTTTTT.

This chain links TRBV7-8 with TRBJ2-7; a possible D gene is TRBD1 (6 bases). Trimming cost V 1 base and J 6 bases, with 10 bases left between them. Germline CDR1 and CDR2: SGHVS and FQNEAQ. This CDR3 is built from 13 residues. The CDR3 nucleotides read TGTGCCAGCAGCTTAGGGGGGCCCACCGAGCAGTACTTC. Translated, it gives CASSLGGPTEQYF.

This clone has just one count. The chain combines TRBV5-1 with TRBJ1-5; TRBD1 is a possible D gene (5 bases). CDR1 and CDR2 from the germline V gene are SGHRS and YFSETQ. This CDR3 comprises 15 residues. V was shortened by 2 bases and J by 3 bases, with 12 bases between the two germline ends. This CDR3 is CASSLGTNLNQPQHF. Written as DNA, the CDR3 is TGCGCCAGCAGCTTAGGGACGAACCTCAATCAGCCCCAGCATTTT.

Written as DNA, the CDR3 is TGTGCCAGCAGCGTCACAGGGGCAGATACGCAGTATTTT. Encoded protein: CASSVTGADTQYF. The V gene is TRBV9, the J gene TRBJ2-3; TRBD1 agrees at 7 bases. Germline loops: CDR1 SGDLS, CDR2 YYNGEE. J was trimmed by 4 bases and V by 2 bases; bases with no gene match: 1. This CDR3 comprises 13 residues.

This chain connects TRBV5-4 to TRBJ2-3; no clear D gene. This CDR3 is 13 amino acids long. Germline-derived CDR1 and CDR2 are SGHNT and YYREEE (reference sequence). V was trimmed by 1 base and J by 8 bases, leaving 11 bases between them. The CDR3 spells CASSLYGSGTQYF. The DNA of the CDR3 is TGTGCCAGCAGCTTGTATGGGTCAGGTACGCAGTATTTT.

The rearrangement uses TRBV11-2 and TRBJ2-7; D unresolved. With 5 bases removed from V and 2 bases from J, the gap between germline ends came to 16 bases. This CDR3 spans 15 amino acids. Germline CDR1 and CDR2: SGHAT and FQNNGV. The CDR3 is CASSGMYRGPYEQYF. CDR3 DNA sequence: TGTGCCAGCAGCGGTATGTATAGAGGCCCCTACGAGCAGTACTTC.

DNA of the CDR3: TGTGCCAGCAGCCACACTGAAGCTTTCTTT. Translated: CASSHTEAFF. The J gene is TRBJ1-1, the V gene TRBV11-2; D remains ambiguous. Germline values: CDR1 SGHAT, CDR2 FQNNGV. The CDR3 has 10 residues. Trimming removed 5 bases at V and 3 bases at J, with 1 base between.

V is TRBV5-4 and J is TRBJ2-5; TRBD2 matches 11 bases. Germline V gives CDR1 SGHNT, CDR2 YYREEE (reference sequence). The trim removed 7 bases at V and 4 bases at J, leaving 9 bases unmatched. CDR3 length: 15 residues. CDR3 residues: CASEVAGGQRETQYF. CDR3 bases: TGTGCCAGCGAAGTAGCGGGAGGGCAAAGAGAGACCCAGTACTTC.